This entry lists 21 T cell receptor beta chains sequenced from one sample in a study of T cell responses to AZD1222 COVID-19 vaccine. TCRdb keeps only in-frame clones here, not all; method: immunoSEQ multiplex PCR. The table has 150,000 or so clones, over 85% seen once; the top ten hold about 4.8%. The specimen comprised peripheral blood, sampled on day 0 of AZD1222 vaccination. Every receptor here comes from an adult in good health.

This sequence joins TRBV11-3 and TRBJ2-1; 9 nucleotides match TRBD1. The V gene end was trimmed by 5 bases and the J gene end by 8 bases; junction bases not matched to a gene: 7. Germline V lookup: CDR1 SGHNT, CDR2 YENEEA. The length of the CDR3 is 14 residues. In DNA form, the CDR3 reads TGTGCCAGCAGCCAGGGACAGGGAACGTATGAGCAGTTCTTC. Its translation is CASSQGQGTYEQFF.

The rearrangement uses TRBV2 and TRBJ1-1; the match to TRBD1 covers 7 bases. V was clipped by 3 bases and J by 2 bases; unmatched bases: 6. Germline-derived CDR1 and CDR2 are SNHLY and FYNNEI. This CDR3 region has 15 residues. The CDR3 coding sequence is TGTGCCAGCAGTGACCGGGACAGACGTAACACTGAAGCTTTCTTT. Its translation: CASSDRDRRNTEAFF.

The J gene is TRBJ2-7, the V gene TRBV10-3, with D perhaps matching TRBD1 (6 bases). The V gene lost 3 bases and the J gene lost 4 bases, with 13 bases spanning the gap. Per germline, CDR1 ENHRY and CDR2 SYGVKD. The CDR3 spans 14 residues. The CDR3 region has the DNA TGTGCCATCAGTGACAGGGGTTCATTTTACGAGCAGTACTTC. It codes for CAISDRGSFYEQYF.

The chain is built from TRBV28 and TRBJ2-2, with 9 bases matching TRBD1. The CDR3 consists of 17 residues. The germline V gene encodes CDR1 MDHEN and CDR2 SYDVKM. J was trimmed by 5 bases and V by 5 bases; bases with no gene match: 12. CDR3: CASSLRTGGRRTGELFF. The CDR3 DNA follows: TGTGCCAGCAGTCTAAGAACAGGGGGCAGGAGAACCGGGGAGCTGTTTTTT.

This chain connects TRBV29-1 to TRBJ1-1; D is undetermined. Germline CDR1 and CDR2: SQVTM and ANQGSEA. This CDR3 contains 13 residues. The ends were cut back, 5 bases at V and 0 bases at J, with 10 bases in the middle. The CDR3 reads CSVKQIMNTEAFF. The CDR3 DNA follows: TGCAGCGTTAAGCAGATCATGAACACTGAAGCTTTCTTT.

The chain has TRBV19 and TRBJ1-4; 8 nucleotides match TRBD1. This CDR3 spans 14 amino acids. CDR1 LNHDA and CDR2 SQIVND come from the germline V gene (reference sequence). V dropped 7 bases and J dropped 4; count of bases not matched to a gene: 5. The CDR3 spells CASNSGQGNEKLFF. In nucleotides, the CDR3 is TGTGCCAGTAATTCCGGACAGGGTAATGAAAAACTGTTTTTT.

This chain joins TRBV28 and TRBJ1-5, with 8 bases lining up with TRBD1. Germline CDR1 and CDR2: MDHEN and SYDVKM. The CDR3 loop spans 15 amino acids. J was trimmed by 2 bases and V by 3 bases; bases with no gene match: 3. CDR3 DNA sequence: TGTGCCAGCAGTTTTGACAGGGGTGGCAATCAGCCCCAGCATTTT. Its protein is CASSFDRGGNQPQHF.

J is TRBJ2-3 and V is TRBV25-1, with D possibly being TRBD1 or TRBD2 (5 bases each). Germline V lookup: CDR1 MGHDK, CDR2 SYGVNS. The V gene lost 4 bases and the J gene lost 4 bases, with 6 bases spanning the gap. The CDR3 consists of 12 residues. In nucleotides, the CDR3 is TGTGCCAGCAGTGTGGGGGCAGATACGCAGTATTTT. This codes for CASSVGADTQYF.

The chain is built from TRBV15 and TRBJ2-3; 8 bases are a match to TRBD2. From germline, CDR1 is LNHNV and CDR2 YYDKDF (reference sequence). With V trimmed by 0 bases and J by 2 bases, 10 bases remained unmatched. CDR3 length: 18 residues. CDR3 nucleotide sequence: TGTGCCACCAGCAGAGATTCCGGAGGGCGGGGGGTCACAGATACGCAGTATTTT. Its protein product is CATSRDSGGRGVTDTQYF.

The CDR3 DNA reads as TGTGCCAGCAGCCAAGGGACTAGCGGAAACTACAATGAGCAGTTCTTC. Translating gives CASSQGTSGNYNEQFF. V and J are TRBV3-1 (or the pseudogene TRBV3-2) and TRBJ2-1; 10 bases are a match to TRBD2. V trimming: 1 base; J trimming: 3 bases; junction bases outside the gene matches: 3. CDR3 length: 16 amino acids. Germline lookup yields CDR1 LGHDT and CDR2 YNNKEL (reference sequence).

This chain joins TRBV7-2 and TRBJ2-5, with TRBD1 as a possible D gene (5 bases). Germline CDR1 SGHTA, CDR2 FQGNSA. The V end lost 1 base, the J end lost 4 bases, and 10 bases lay between the germline ends. The CDR3 is 14 amino acids. CDR3 sequence: CASSLGVGRETQYF. DNA of the CDR3: TGTGCCAGCAGCTTAGGGGTGGGGCGAGAGACCCAGTACTTC.

The V gene is TRBV5-8, the J gene TRBJ1-1; TRBD1 matches at 10 bases. The CDR3 is made up of 16 amino acids. Germline V lookup: CDR1 SGHTS, CDR2 YDEGEE. J lost 4 bases, V lost 6 bases, and 12 bases had no gene match. Written as DNA, the CDR3 is TGTGCCAGCACCCCGACAGGGGGCGACGGACGCACTGAAGCTTTCTTT. This encodes CASTPTGGDGRTEAFF.

V and J are TRBV6-1 and TRBJ1-5; the match to TRBD1 covers 7 bases. The V gene's germline CDR1 is MNHNS and CDR2 SASEGT. The CDR3 is 16 amino acids. The V and J ends lost 4 bases and 0 bases, in that order; junction bases with no gene match: 6. CDR3 coding DNA: TGTGCCAGCAGTGCCTACACAGGGGATAGCAATCAGCCCCAGCATTTT. Translation gives CASSAYTGDSNQPQHF.

The chain combines TRBV6-6 with TRBJ1-1; tentatively, D is TRBD1 (5 bases). The CDR3 runs to 14 residues. V gave up 0 bases and J gave up 4 bases, with 9 bases separating them. The germline V gene encodes CDR1 MNHNY and CDR2 SVGAGI (reference sequence). The CDR3 DNA follows: TGTGCCAGCAGTTACTCTCAGGGCGGCACTGAAGCTTTCTTT. Its translation is CASSYSQGGTEAFF.

This clone was seen a handful of times. The rearrangement joins TRBV7-9 to TRBJ2-7; D gene unclear. The CDR3 contains 13 residues. With 4 bases removed from V and 1 base from J, the gap between germline ends came to 8 bases. CDR1 SEHNR and CDR2 FQNEAQ come from the germline V gene (reference sequence). CDR3 sequence reads: CASSSLISYEQYF. Written as DNA, the CDR3 is TGTGCCAGCAGCTCATTGATATCCTACGAGCAGTACTTC.

The V and J genes are TRBV19 and TRBJ1-5; D ambiguous. The CDR3 has 14 residues. V was cut by 4 bases and J by 0 bases, with 7 bases left in between. CDR1 is LNHDA, CDR2 SQIVND, per germline (reference sequence). CDR3: CASSTTDSNQPQHF. For the CDR3, the DNA is TGTGCCAGTAGTACTACAGATAGCAATCAGCCCCAGCATTTT.

This chain joins TRBV6-1 and TRBJ1-2, with TRBD1 as a possible D gene (6 bases). This CDR3 has 13 amino acids. Trimming removed 2 bases from V and 7 bases from J, with 11 bases in between. The germline gives CDR1 MNHNS, CDR2 SASEGT. In nucleotides, the CDR3 is TGTGCCAGCAGTGAAAAGGGGGGTTCTGGCTACACCTTC. Its protein product is CASSEKGGSGYTF.

This chain links TRBV6-5 with TRBJ2-5, with D hard to call. This CDR3 spans 13 amino acids. V was trimmed by 7 bases and J by 5 bases, leaving 14 bases between them. Germline assignment: CDR1 MNHEY and CDR2 SVGAGI. CDR3 in DNA: TGTGCCAGCACCTCCGATGAGGTGGAGACCCAGTACTTC. Translating gives CASTSDEVETQYF.

The gene calls are TRBV6-5 and TRBJ1-5; perhaps TRBD1 as D (6 bases). The V and J ends lost 7 bases and 6 bases respectively, with 13 bases between them. CDR3 length equals 13 residues. Per germline, CDR1 MNHEY and CDR2 SVGAGI. In nucleotides, the CDR3 is TGTGCCAGCAAGGGGGGGGGACTTCAGCCCCAGCATTTT. This codes for CASKGGGLQPQHF.

The V and J genes are TRBV5-1 and TRBJ2-7, with D possibly being TRBD2 (6 bases). CDR3 size: 16 residues. CDR1 is SGHRS and CDR2 is YFSETQ in the germline V gene. V shed 3 bases and J shed 5 bases, with 21 bases lying between them. The CDR3 sequence: CASSSLSSGSADEQYF. Written as DNA, the CDR3 is TGCGCCAGCAGCTCCCTTAGCAGCGGGTCGGCGGACGAGCAGTACTTC.

This chain joins TRBV2 and TRBJ2-7; 7 bases line up with TRBD1. The CDR3 runs to 13 residues. V trimming: 6 bases; J trimming: 3 bases; junction bases outside the gene matches: 5. Germline V gives CDR1 SNHLY, CDR2 FYNNEI. The CDR3 region has the DNA TGTGCCAGCAGCCGGGACAGAGTCTACGAGCAGTACTTC. Translation: CASSRDRVYEQYF. Full variable domain (outside the CDR3, taken from reference TRBV2 and TRBJ2-7): EPEVTQTPSHQVTQMGQEVILRCVPISNHLYFYWYRQILGQKVEFLVSFYNNEISEKSEIFDDQFSVERPDGSNFTLKIRSTKLEDSAMYFCASSRDRVYEQYFGPGTRLTVT.